Listed here is a single T cell receptor beta chain. TCRdb re-called the PCR reads with MiXCR, one entry per CDR3 protein. The sample consists of about 12,000 distinct CDR3 sequences, less than 60% of them appearing once. This sample is drawn from a study of CD4 and CD8 cells across lung adenocarcinoma regions. The patients had localized lung adenocarcinoma, a non-small cell subtype. This CDR3 is built from 14 residues. Germline CDR1 is SGHVS and CDR2 is FQNEAQ. Trimming shortened V by 4 bases and J by 2 bases, and 11 bases separated the two germline ends. The sequencing input was CD8+ T cells from the margin of a lung tumor. The genes are TRBV7-8 and TRBJ2-5; TRBD2 is a possible D gene (6 bases). This TCR came from a female donor with lung adenocarcinoma. The CD4 and CD8 labels of this study may be unreliable. DNA of the CDR3: TGTGCCAGCAGCTCCACGCGGGGACAAGAGACCCAGTACTTC. Protein sequence: CASSSTRGQETQYF.